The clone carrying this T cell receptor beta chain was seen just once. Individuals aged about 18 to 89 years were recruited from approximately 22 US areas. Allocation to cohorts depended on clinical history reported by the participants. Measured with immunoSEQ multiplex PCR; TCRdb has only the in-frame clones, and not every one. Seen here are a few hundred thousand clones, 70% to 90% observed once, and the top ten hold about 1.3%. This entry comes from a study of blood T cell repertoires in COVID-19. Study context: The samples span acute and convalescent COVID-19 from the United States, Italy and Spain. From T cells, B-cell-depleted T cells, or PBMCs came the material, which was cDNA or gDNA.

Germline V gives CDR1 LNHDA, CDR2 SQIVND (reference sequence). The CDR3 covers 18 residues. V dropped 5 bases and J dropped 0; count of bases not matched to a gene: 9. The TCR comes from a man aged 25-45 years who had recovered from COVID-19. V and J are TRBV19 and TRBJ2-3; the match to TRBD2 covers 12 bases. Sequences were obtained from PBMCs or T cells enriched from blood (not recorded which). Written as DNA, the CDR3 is TGTGCCAGTAGTGGAGGACTAGCGGGATCTCCTAGCACAGATACGCAGTATTTT. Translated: CASSGGLAGSPSTDTQYF.